These 23 T cell receptor beta chains share one sample of origin, sequenced in a study of blood T cell repertoires in COVID-19. Sequenced by immunoSEQ multiplex PCR; TCRdb stores in-frame clones only, minus some. This sample has nearly 90,000 clones; 88% occur once, and the top ten carry 11%. The sample comprised peripheral blood. Receptors originate from a man older than 75 with acute or convalescent COVID-19.

This clone was seen a handful of times. The chain recombines TRBV12-5 with TRBJ2-5; TRBD1 agrees at 9 bases. Germline CDR1 reads LGHNT; CDR2 reads FRNRAP. The trim removed 4 bases at V and 1 base at J, leaving 10 bases unmatched. The CDR3 runs 17 residues. The CDR3 nucleotides read TGTGCTAGTGGTTATCTTGACAGGGGGGTATCCCAAGAGACCCAGTACTTC. It translates to CASGYLDRGVSQETQYF.

This chain connects TRBV9 to TRBJ2-2; 8 bases map to TRBD2. The CDR3 extends over 15 amino acids. From germline, CDR1 is SGDLS and CDR2 YYNGEE. The trim removed 4 bases at V and 2 bases at J, leaving 4 bases unmatched. Here the CDR3 reads CASSLSGDNTGELFF. CDR3 in DNA: TGTGCCAGCAGCCTTAGCGGGGACAACACCGGGGAGCTGTTTTTT.

This chain uses TRBV5-1 with TRBJ2-7; 7 bases line up with TRBD1. Trimming cost V 2 bases and J 1 base; bases outside gene matches: 12. The length of the CDR3 is 17 residues. The V gene's germline CDR1 is SGHRS and CDR2 YFSETQ. The CDR3 region has the DNA TGCGCCAGCAGCTTTGACAGGGCCATAAGTGGTTCCTACGAGCAGTACTTC. Encoded protein: CASSFDRAISGSYEQYF.

The chain employs TRBV15 and TRBJ1-3; possibly TRBD1 for D (6 bases). The CDR3 extends over 15 amino acids. Trimming left V 5 bases short and J 3 bases short, with 14 bases between. Germline V gene sequence: CDR1 LNHNV, CDR2 YYDKDF (reference sequence). CDR3 region: CATSREGGGGNTIYF. CDR3 in DNA: TGTGCCACCAGCCGTGAGGGGGGGGGTGGAAACACCATATATTTT. The full variable domain, in which reference TRBV15 and TRBJ1-3 provide the parts outside the CDR3, is DAMVIQNPRYQVTQFGKPVTLSCSQTLNHNVMYWYQQKSSQAPKLLFHYYDKDFNNEADTPDNFQSRRPNTSFCFLDIRSPGLGDTAMYLCATSREGGGGNTIYFGEGSWLTVV.

The chain links TRBV5-1 to TRBJ2-1, with 7 bases aligning to TRBD2. CDR1 and CDR2 from the germline V gene are SGHRS and YFSETQ. The CDR3 extends over 16 amino acids. The junction had 11 bases not matched to a gene; V was cut back by 4 bases and J by 4 bases. The chain's CDR3 is CASSPQGSSGYNEQFF. Here the CDR3 DNA reads TGCGCCAGCAGCCCCCAAGGGTCTAGCGGTTACAATGAGCAGTTCTTC.

This chain uses TRBV27 with TRBJ1-1; no definite D call. The CDR3 runs 14 residues. V was cut by 1 base and J by 1 base, with 7 bases left in between. Germline V gene data show CDR1 as MNHEY and CDR2 as SMNVEV (reference sequence). The CDR3 loop is CASSLFPGNTEAFF. The DNA of the CDR3 is TGTGCCAGCAGTTTATTCCCAGGGAACACTGAAGCTTTCTTT.

V and J are TRBV27 and TRBJ1-1; perhaps TRBD1 as D (6 bases). Germline V gene lookup returns CDR1 MNHEY and CDR2 SMNVEV (reference sequence). Trimming cost V 5 bases and J 4 bases, with 14 bases left between them. There are 14 residues in the CDR3. This chain's CDR3 is CASSNPQGSTEAFF. The CDR3 DNA is TGTGCCAGCAGTAACCCACAGGGTAGCACTGAAGCTTTCTTT.

The CDR3 DNA reads as TGTGCCAGCTCACCAAATTGGGACAGGGCATCTGTGAATTCACCCCTCCACTTT. Encoded protein: CASSPNWDRASVNSPLHF. The chain couples TRBV18 to TRBJ1-6; 9 bases align to TRBD1. Germline V gene data show CDR1 as KGHSH and CDR2 as LQKENI. This CDR3 has 18 residues. The V segment lost 2 bases and the J segment 7 bases; nucleotides outside the gene matches: 12.

The V and J genes are TRBV4-1 and TRBJ1-2; 11 bases are a match to TRBD1. V shed 5 bases and J 3 bases; nucleotides not matched to a gene: 5. The CDR3 totals 15 residues. Germline V gene lookup returns CDR1 MGHRA and CDR2 YSYEKL. The CDR3 nucleotides are TGCGCCAGCAGCACCCGGACAGGGGGCGACTATGGCTACACCTTC. It is translated as CASSTRTGGDYGYTF.

The chain is built from TRBV9 and TRBJ2-1; D perhaps matches TRBD2 (6 bases). V lost 3 bases and J 6 bases, leaving 22 bases between the germline ends. CDR1 SGDLS and CDR2 YYNGEE come from the germline V gene. This CDR3 contains 17 residues. In DNA form, the CDR3 reads TGTGCCAGCAGCGCACTTGGGACTGCCAACCTGCTCAATGAGCAGTTCTTC. It codes for CASSALGTANLLNEQFF.

The V gene is TRBV19, the J gene TRBJ2-2, with 7 bases that match TRBD2. Germline V gives CDR1 LNHDA, CDR2 SQIVND (reference sequence). Germline trimming cut 7 bases from V and 2 bases from J; bases unmatched to any gene: 16. The CDR3 contains 18 residues. Here the CDR3 reads CASTVGSGALGNTGELFF. The CDR3 DNA reads as TGTGCCAGTACCGTGGGAAGCGGGGCCTTAGGAAACACCGGGGAGCTGTTTTTT.

This clone has only one observation. This chain connects TRBV7-9 to TRBJ2-1; no definite D call. V was shortened by 1 base and J by 4 bases, with 8 bases between the two germline ends. Per the germline V gene, CDR1 is SEHNR and CDR2 is FQNEAQ (reference sequence). This CDR3 is 14 amino acids long. The CDR3 sequence: CASSLDRSYNEQFF. CDR3 in DNA: TGTGCCAGCAGCTTAGATCGCAGTTACAATGAGCAGTTCTTC.

This clone was seen more than once but under ten times. V usage is TRBV29-1 and J usage is TRBJ1-2; D unclear. The CDR3 is 13 residues long. The V gene lost 1 base and the J gene lost 4 bases, with 10 bases spanning the gap. Germline V gives CDR1 SQVTM, CDR2 ANQGSEA. CDR3 sequence (DNA): TGCAGCGTTGAAGTAGAGGAATTCTATGGCTACACCTTC. This gives the protein CSVEVEEFYGYTF. The full variable domain, its missing parts supplied by reference TRBV29-1 and TRBJ1-2, is SAVISQKPSRDICQRGTSLTIQCQVDSQVTMMFWYRQQPGQSLTLIATANQGSEATYESGFVIDKFPISRPNLTFSTLTVSNMSPEDSSIYLCSVEVEEFYGYTFGSGTRLTVV.

The gene calls are TRBV9 and TRBJ1-2; 9 bases align to TRBD1. Germline V lookup: CDR1 SGDLS, CDR2 YYNGEE. V gave up 4 bases and J gave up 5 bases; unmatched junction bases: 15. CDR3 length equals 17 residues. CDR3 coding DNA: TGTGCCAGCAGCTATCCCGAGGGGACAGGGTTGGGGTATGGCTACACCTTC. Its protein is CASSYPEGTGLGYGYTF.

This rearrangement joins TRBV29-1 to TRBJ2-1; no firm D call. CDR1 is SQVTM, CDR2 ANQGSEA, per germline. The CDR3 is 16 residues long. V was shortened by 6 bases and J by 3 bases, with 21 bases between the two germline ends. The CDR3 DNA reads as TGCAGCGTCGAGGTCCCTTCGCCCGGCGTCTACAATGAGCAGTTCTTC. This gives the protein CSVEVPSPGVYNEQFF.

The rearrangement uses TRBV7-2 and TRBJ1-2; D is unclear. Germline CDR1 SGHTA, CDR2 FQGNSA. The V and J ends lost 3 bases and 3 bases respectively, with 11 bases between them. This CDR3 is built from 14 residues. The chain's CDR3 is CASSFPGIHYGYTF. The DNA of the CDR3 is TGTGCCAGCAGCTTCCCCGGGATTCACTATGGCTACACCTTC.

The gene calls are TRBV4-1 and TRBJ2-3, with TRBD1 matching 9 bases. V shed 3 bases and J 4 bases; nucleotides not matched to a gene: 26. Germline V lookup: CDR1 MGHRA, CDR2 YSYEKL. The CDR3 is made up of 22 amino acids. The chain's CDR3 is CASSQPTHRDRVAHDRPDTQYF. DNA for the CDR3: TGCGCCAGCAGCCAGCCAACGCACCGGGACAGGGTCGCCCATGACCGCCCAGATACGCAGTATTTT.

The V gene is TRBV7-2, the J gene TRBJ2-1; 13 bases fit TRBD2. The CDR3 totals 14 residues. Germline CDR1 SGHTA, CDR2 FQGNSA. V lost 3 bases and J lost 9; bases outside the gene matches: 2. The chain's CDR3 is CASSLGLAGSEQFF. The CDR3 DNA reads TGTGCCAGCAGCTTGGGACTAGCGGGAAGTGAGCAGTTCTTC. Using reference TRBV7-2 and TRBJ2-1 for the parts outside the CDR3, the full variable domain is GAGVSQSPSNKVTEKGKDVELRCDPISGHTALYWYRQSLGQGLEFLIYFQGNSAPDKSGLPSDRFSAERTGGSVSTLTIQRTQQEDSAVYLCASSLGLAGSEQFFGPGTRLTVL.

This clone was counted a few times. The chain is built from TRBV30 and TRBJ2-7; a possible D gene is TRBD2 (5 bases). The V end was cut by 0 bases, the J end by 0 bases, with 9 bases between. From germline, CDR1 is GTSNPN and CDR2 SVGIG (reference sequence). The CDR3 loop spans 14 amino acids. This chain's CDR3 is CAWSVEGPSYEQYF. The CDR3 nucleotides are TGTGCCTGGAGTGTAGAGGGCCCCTCCTACGAGCAGTACTTC.

The chain couples TRBV7-9 to TRBJ2-3; 9 bases line up with TRBD2. V lost 4 bases, J lost 2 bases, and 7 bases stayed unmatched. Germline V gives CDR1 SEHNR, CDR2 FQNEAQ (reference sequence). The CDR3 length is 16 residues. The CDR3 nucleotides are TGTGCCAGCAGCTCGCAGACTAGCGGCAACACAGATACGCAGTATTTT. It specifies CASSSQTSGNTDTQYF.

The chain combines TRBV27 with TRBJ1-3, with 8 bases matching TRBD1. The CDR3 extends over 15 amino acids. The V gene end was trimmed by 6 bases and the J gene end by 3 bases; junction bases not matched to a gene: 7. Germline V gene lookup returns CDR1 MNHEY and CDR2 SMNVEV (reference sequence). CDR3 sequence reads: CASSPNRGFGNTIYF. CDR3 DNA sequence: TGTGCCAGCAGCCCTAACAGGGGGTTTGGAAACACCATATATTTT.

This clone was detected a few times. V is TRBV18 and J is TRBJ2-1, with 9 bases that match TRBD1. Trimming cost V 6 bases and J 2 bases; bases outside gene matches: 5. The CDR3 sequence is 15 residues long. Germline-derived CDR1 and CDR2 are KGHSH and LQKENI. The CDR3 reads CASSSGQGPYNEQFF. CDR3 bases: TGTGCCAGCTCGTCGGGACAGGGACCCTACAATGAGCAGTTCTTC.

This clone has a count of ten or more. This chain uses TRBV3-1 (or the pseudogene TRBV3-2) with TRBJ2-5; possibly TRBD2 for D (6 bases). The CDR3 length is 17 residues. Per the germline V gene, CDR1 is LGHDT and CDR2 is YNNKEL (reference sequence). V lost 0 bases and J lost 4, with 18 bases in between. CDR3 sequence: CASSQEGKRVLIETQYF. The CDR3 bases are TGTGCCAGCAGCCAAGAAGGGAAGCGGGTCCTGATAGAGACCCAGTACTTC.